The 13 T cell receptor beta chains presented below share a single source sample, sequenced in a study of siplizumab effects on memory and regulatory T cells. TCRdb keeps only in-frame clones here, not all; method: immunoSEQ multiplex PCR. Of around 100,000 clones in the sample, around 93% were seen once. Material: non-Treg CD4+ T cells sorted from blood. The receptor source for this set is a human donor in good health.

J is TRBJ2-2 and V is TRBV5-4, with 8 bases aligning to TRBD1. Germline V CDR1 and CDR2: SGHNT, YYREEE (reference sequence). The CDR3 loop spans 13 amino acids. Trimming took 3 bases from V and 6 from J; bases not matched to a gene: 1. The CDR3 sequence: CASSSTGAGELFF. CDR3 nucleotides: TGTGCCAGCAGCTCGACAGGGGCCGGGGAGCTGTTTTTT.

This chain links TRBV10-2 with TRBJ1-2; D uncertain. This CDR3 has 15 residues. Germline CDR1 reads WSHSY; CDR2 reads SAAADI. The V gene lost 7 bases and the J gene lost 3 bases, with 18 bases spanning the gap. The CDR3, as DNA: TGCGCCAGCACTGTGGACGGTTCACCCGACTATGGCTACACCTTC. This translates into CASTVDGSPDYGYTF.

The V gene is TRBV27, the J gene TRBJ2-7, with 8 bases matching TRBD1. Germline V gene lookup returns CDR1 MNHEY and CDR2 SMNVEV (reference sequence). The V segment lost 3 bases and the J segment 9 bases; nucleotides outside the gene matches: 4. The CDR3 consists of 12 residues. The CDR3 region is CASSFRQGPQYF. The CDR3 nucleotides read TGTGCCAGCAGTTTCCGACAGGGGCCGCAGTACTTC.

V and J are TRBV7-9 and TRBJ1-1; 7 bases match TRBD1. CDR3 length: 14 residues. V dropped 1 base and J dropped 4; count of bases not matched to a gene: 3. Germline V gene data show CDR1 as SEHNR and CDR2 as FQNEAQ (reference sequence). The CDR3 nucleotides are TGTGCCAGCAGCTTAGTCTCAGGGGGCACTGAAGCTTTCTTT. This translates into CASSLVSGGTEAFF.

This rearrangement joins TRBV2 to TRBJ2-2, with D hard to call. The V end lost 7 bases, the J end lost 2 bases, and 11 bases lay between the germline ends. The CDR3 consists of 14 residues. Looked up from germline, CDR1 is SNHLY and CDR2 is FYNNEI. In DNA, the CDR3 is TGTGCCAGCATCCGGGCAGAAAACACCGGGGAGCTGTTTTTT. Its translation: CASIRAENTGELFF.

This chain joins TRBV10-3 and TRBJ2-1; TRBD2 matches 12 bases. Germline-derived CDR1 and CDR2 are ENHRY and SYGVKD. The CDR3 covers 15 residues. V dropped 6 bases and J dropped 8; count of bases not matched to a gene: 8. CDR3 DNA sequence: TGTGCCATCAGAGAGACTAGCGGGAGACAGGATGAGCAGTTCTTC. This encodes CAIRETSGRQDEQFF.

J is TRBJ2-7 and V is TRBV10-3; D not certain. Germline V gene data show CDR1 as ENHRY and CDR2 as SYGVKD. V was shortened by 2 bases and J by 5 bases, with 10 bases between the two germline ends. The CDR3 has 13 amino acids. CDR3 in DNA: TGTGCCATCAGTGAGACGGAGAGCCACGAGCAGTACTTC. Its protein is CAISETESHEQYF.

V gene TRBV27 combines with J gene TRBJ1-1, with D unresolved. Germline V lookup: CDR1 MNHEY, CDR2 SMNVEV (reference sequence). Trimming shortened V by 1 base and J by 6 bases, and 12 bases separated the two germline ends. The CDR3 runs to 14 residues. Here the CDR3 DNA reads TGTGCCAGCAGTTTATTCGGACGTGGCGCTGAAGCTTTCTTT. Its protein is CASSLFGRGAEAFF.

The CDR3 spells CSVARATGVWETQYF. Written as DNA, the CDR3 is TGCAGCGTTGCGCGGGCTACGGGGGTTTGGGAGACCCAGTACTTC. V gene TRBV29-1 combines with J gene TRBJ2-5; a weak D match, TRBD2 (6 bases). CDR3 length: 15 residues. V lost 4 bases and J lost 5, with 20 bases in between. The germline V gene has CDR1 SQVTM and CDR2 ANQGSEA.

This rearrangement joins TRBV19 to TRBJ2-4; D remains unclear. Germline CDR1 LNHDA, CDR2 SQIVND (reference sequence). V was shortened by 3 bases and J by 0 bases, with 15 bases between the two germline ends. This CDR3 region has 17 residues. The DNA for the CDR3 is TGTGCCAGTAGTATGCAGGATTTAGCTCTAGCCAAAAACATTCAGTACTTC. As protein: CASSMQDLALAKNIQYF.

The chain couples TRBV6-4 to TRBJ2-1; 12 nucleotides line up with TRBD1. Germline V gives CDR1 MRHNA, CDR2 SNTAGT. The CDR3 loop spans 14 amino acids. Trimming cost V 6 bases and J 7 bases; bases outside gene matches: 4. The CDR3 sequence: CASRGDRGQNEQFF. The CDR3 DNA reads as TGTGCCAGCAGGGGGGACAGGGGGCAAAATGAGCAGTTCTTC.

The genes are TRBV6-1 and TRBJ2-5; 10 nucleotides match TRBD2. After removal of 2 bases from V and 4 bases from J, the junction contained 7 bases not matched to a gene. CDR3 length: 16 amino acids. Germline loops: CDR1 MNHNS, CDR2 SASEGT. CDR3 nucleotide sequence: TGTGCCAGCAGTGAAACTAGCGGGATAGGACGAGAGACCCAGTACTTC. Translated: CASSETSGIGRETQYF.

The chain links TRBV20-1 to TRBJ2-5; no reliable D call. This CDR3 has 11 residues. Germline CDR1 and CDR2: DFQATT and SNEGSKA (reference sequence). V lost 0 bases and J lost 6, with 5 bases in between. The CDR3 DNA is TGCAGTGCTAGAGATTTTCAGACCCAGTACTTC. Translated: CSARDFQTQYF.